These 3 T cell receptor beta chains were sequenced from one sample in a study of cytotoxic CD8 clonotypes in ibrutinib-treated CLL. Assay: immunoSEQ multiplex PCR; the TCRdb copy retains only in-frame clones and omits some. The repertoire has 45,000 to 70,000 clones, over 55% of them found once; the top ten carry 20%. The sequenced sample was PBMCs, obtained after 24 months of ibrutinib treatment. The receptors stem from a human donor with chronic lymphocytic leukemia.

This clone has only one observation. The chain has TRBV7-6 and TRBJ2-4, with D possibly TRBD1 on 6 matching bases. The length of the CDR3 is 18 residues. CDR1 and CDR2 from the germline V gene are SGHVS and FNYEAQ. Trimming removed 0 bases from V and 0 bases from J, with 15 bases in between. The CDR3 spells CASSLASHGQLAKNIQYF. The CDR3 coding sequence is TGTGCCAGCAGCTTAGCAAGCCACGGACAGCTAGCCAAAAACATTCAGTACTTC.

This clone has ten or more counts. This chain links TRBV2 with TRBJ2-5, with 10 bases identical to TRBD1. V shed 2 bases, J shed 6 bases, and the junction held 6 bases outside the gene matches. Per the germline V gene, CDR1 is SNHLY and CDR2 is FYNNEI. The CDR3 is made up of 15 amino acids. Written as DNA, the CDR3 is TGTGCCAGCAGTGAAACTAGACAGGGGGCGAAGACCCAGTACTTC. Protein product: CASSETRQGAKTQYF.

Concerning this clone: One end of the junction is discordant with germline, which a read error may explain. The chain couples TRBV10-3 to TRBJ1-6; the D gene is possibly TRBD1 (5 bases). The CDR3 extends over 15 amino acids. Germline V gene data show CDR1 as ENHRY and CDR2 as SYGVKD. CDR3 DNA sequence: TGTGCCAGCAGTTCATCCTTCCTGGGGGGTTCACCCCTCCACTTT. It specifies CASSSSFLGGSPLHF.